These T cell receptor beta chains were read from a single sample in a study of blood T cell repertoires in COVID-19. TCRdb keeps only in-frame clones here, not all; method: immunoSEQ multiplex PCR. The profile shows around 86,000 clones, 75% to 85% of them singletons. Sequenced material: peripheral blood. Receptor source: an elderly woman with acute or convalescent COVID-19. Both conserved end residues are part of each CDR3. Fields, in order: CDR3 protein, V gene, clone size. Size values are once, few and many counts, or a class for expanded clones, and some rows have none.

CASRKTGGTEGYTF,TRBV2,.
CASSLPSQPQHF,TRBV7-8,.
CASSEVGGERIEQYF,TRBV6-1,.
CASSLGQGNSPLHF,TRBV5-1,.
CASSVFSGNTDTQYF,TRBV9,.
CASSRGATNEKLFF,TRBV18,.
CATSDFVYGYTF,TRBV24-1,few
CASSVDGGNQPQHF,TRBV5-1,.
CASSRNGQGNNQPQHF,TRBV18,.
CASSPGAGVETQYF,TRBV18,.
CASSTGTVASPLHF,TRBV5-6,.
CASSYSTSSYEQYF,TRBV6-2/TRBV6-3,.
CASSPQLSYNEQFF,TRBV18,few
CASSLGTGSLGYTF,TRBV11-2,.
CASSPISGAFPYNEQFF,TRBV27,.
CASSPGTSDEKLFF,TRBV18,.
CASSSGLANEQFF,TRBV7-2,.
CASSLRTSGFSTDTQYF,TRBV5-5,once
CASSPQGSGANVLTF,TRBV19,.
CASSSDSNQPQHF,TRBV4-2,.
CASSQGGMSNQPQHF,TRBV3-1/TRBV3-2,.
CAVRAGGSEQYF,TRBV10-3,.
CATQAGADTQYF,TRBV19,.
CASSLQQFSGANVLTF,TRBV18,once
CASSSGTGGSLLTGELFF,TRBV6-2/TRBV6-3,.
CASRSPGQGVREQFF,TRBV5-4,.
CASSLGQPRAQETQYF,TRBV5-8,.
CASSPPAGSHGGYTF,TRBV18,.
CASSYQGLWETQYF,TRBV6-2/TRBV6-3,.
CASSLAADNEQFF,TRBV7-3,.
CASRETGGKAETQYF,TRBV2,.
CASSLGRRTDTQYF,TRBV5-8,once
CASSLEGGEAFF,TRBV7-9,.
CTSSHPVSGRAAFF,TRBV1,.
CATSRTSSGFQYF,TRBV24-1,.